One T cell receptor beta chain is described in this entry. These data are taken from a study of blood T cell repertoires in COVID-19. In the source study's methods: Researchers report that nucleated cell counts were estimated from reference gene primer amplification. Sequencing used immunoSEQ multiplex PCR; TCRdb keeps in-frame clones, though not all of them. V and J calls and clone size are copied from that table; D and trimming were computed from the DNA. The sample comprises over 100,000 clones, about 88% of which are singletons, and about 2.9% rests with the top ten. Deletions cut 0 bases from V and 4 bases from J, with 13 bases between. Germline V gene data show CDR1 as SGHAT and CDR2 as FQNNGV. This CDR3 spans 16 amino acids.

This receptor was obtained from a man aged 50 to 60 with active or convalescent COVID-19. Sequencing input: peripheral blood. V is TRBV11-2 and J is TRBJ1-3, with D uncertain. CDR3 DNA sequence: TGTGCCAGCAGCTTAGAGGGGAGGCTTCTCGGAAACACCATATATTTT. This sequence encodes CASSLEGRLLGNTIYF.